Here is one T cell receptor beta chain with its context. Original processing methods: How many nucleated cells were present was estimated from reference gene primer amplification. The table came from immunoSEQ multiplex PCR; TCRdb's copy has only in-frame clones and leaves some out. The V and J calls and clone size were taken over from that table, and D and trimming were inferred from the DNA. The sample carries approximately 260,000 clones, 80% to 90% recorded once. The CDR3 contains 11 residues. Trimming stripped 8 bases from V and 6 bases from J, with 11 bases between. During active infection, Seattle patients enrolled and were then monitored through disease. The data belong to a study of blood T cell repertoires in COVID-19. Study-level background: Researchers got acute and convalescent COVID-19 samples from the United States, Italy and Spain. T cells, B-cell-depleted T cells, or PBMCs supplied cDNA or gDNA.

The clonotype was recovered from a woman between 70 and 85 years old with COVID-19, enrolled during active disease. The gene calls are TRBV12-3 or TRBV12-4 and TRBJ2-7, with a possible D match to TRBD2 (6 bases). Material for sequencing was peripheral blood. The CDR3 sequence: CASGGGIEQYF. The CDR3 DNA sequence: TGTGCCAGCGGAGGAGGGATCGAGCAGTACTTC.